The 32 T cell receptor beta chains in this list originate from one sample, sequenced in a study of T-cell memory formation after mild COVID-19. TCRdb itself ran the 5' RACE reads through MiXCR, one entry per CDR3 protein. The data show about 180,000 distinct CDR3 sequences, roughly 17% seen once. Sequenced material: PBMCs or a T cell subset sorted from them (not recorded which). Receptor source: an adult woman who had mild COVID-19 (a few samples of this study predate the infection). Cell type and time point are not known.

The sample holds many counts of this clonotype. This chain uses TRBV27 with TRBJ1-2; 7 bases map to TRBD1. Germline V CDR1 and CDR2: MNHEY, SMNVEV (reference sequence). J was trimmed by 10 bases and V by 6 bases; bases with no gene match: 14. CDR3 length equals 14 residues. The DNA of the CDR3 is TGTGCCAGCAGCCCAACCCGGACAGGCAGACACTACACCTTC. It yields the protein CASSPTRTGRHYTF.

This clonotype was found many times. The chain joins TRBV7-9 to TRBJ2-3, with 7 bases matching TRBD2. The CDR3 consists of 14 residues. The germline V gene has CDR1 SEHNR and CDR2 FQNEAQ (reference sequence). V trimming: 4 bases; J trimming: 6 bases; junction bases outside the gene matches: 7. The CDR3 sequence is CASSSGDYSDTQYF. CDR3 coding DNA: TGTGCCAGCAGCTCCGGGGACTACTCCGATACGCAGTATTTT.

This chain connects TRBV12-3 or TRBV12-4 to TRBJ1-1, with TRBD1 identical over 7 bases. V lost 6 bases to trimming and J lost 1 base; unmatched junction nucleotides: 8. The CDR3 is made up of 15 amino acids. The CDR3 bases are TGTGCCAGCAGACCCAGGACAGGATGGAACACTGAAGCTTTCTTT. Residues: CASRPRTGWNTEAFF.

CDR3 loop: CASRPPGRGTGELFF. DNA of the CDR3: TGTGCCAGCAGACCGCCGGGACGCGGCACCGGGGAGCTGTTTTTT. This chain links TRBV6-5 with TRBJ2-2, with D perhaps assigned TRBD1 or TRBD2 (5 bases each). Trimming removed 6 bases from V and 4 bases from J, with 15 bases in between. CDR1 MNHEY and CDR2 SVGAGI come from the germline V gene. The CDR3 consists of 15 residues.

This clonotype was seen only a few times. This chain connects TRBV4-1 to TRBJ2-1; D gene ambiguous. The germline V gene encodes CDR1 MGHRA and CDR2 YSYEKL. This CDR3 is 15 amino acids long. With 2 bases removed from V and 8 bases from J, the gap between germline ends came to 16 bases. Written as DNA, the CDR3 is TGCGCCAGCAGCCAAATAACCTCACAGCGTGATGAGCAGTTCTTC. Residues: CASSQITSQRDEQFF.

This clonotype was counted a few times. The V gene is TRBV6-6, the J gene TRBJ2-3, with a tentative D call TRBD2 (7 bases). The germline V gene has CDR1 MNHNY and CDR2 SVGAGI (reference sequence). The CDR3 runs 14 residues. The germline V and J ends were trimmed by 6 bases and 5 bases, with 15 bases remaining between them. Here the CDR3 DNA reads TGTGCCAGCAGACCTCGGGGGGCTGGAGATACGCAGTATTTT. Protein: CASRPRGAGDTQYF.

This clonotype was found a few times. The chain combines TRBV24-1 with TRBJ2-2; D not resolved. The V gene's germline CDR1 is KGHDR and CDR2 SFDVKD. The CDR3 consists of 15 residues. V lost 3 bases, J lost 3 bases, and 10 bases lay in between. CDR3 DNA: TGTGCCACCAGTGATACTACGGCGGACACCGGGGAGCTGTTTTTT. This encodes CATSDTTADTGELFF.

This clonotype occurred a few times. Germline and junction disagree at one end, which may indicate a read error. The chain recombines TRBV7-2 with TRBJ2-1; D uncertain. CDR1 is SGHTA and CDR2 is FQGNSA in the germline V gene. This CDR3 is 12 amino acids long. The chain's CDR3 is CASRLDMNEQFF. CDR3 DNA: TGTGCCAGCAGGTTAGATATGAATGAGCAGTTCTTC.

The rearrangement links TRBV27 to TRBJ2-4; 9 nucleotides match TRBD1. The CDR3 loop spans 15 amino acids. V lost 8 bases to trimming and J lost 0 bases; unmatched junction nucleotides: 5. CDR1 is MNHEY, CDR2 SMNVEV, per germline (reference sequence). CDR3 residues: CASGGQGLAKNIQYF. CDR3 nucleotide sequence: TGTGCCAGCGGTGGACAGGGGCTAGCCAAAAACATTCAGTACTTC.

This rearrangement joins TRBV12-3 or TRBV12-4 to TRBJ1-2, with unresolved D. V lost 6 bases and J 1 base, leaving 12 bases between the germline ends. This CDR3 is built from 14 residues. CDR3: CASSLLTDNYGYTF. CDR3 coding DNA: TGTGCCAGCAGCCTCCTCACTGATAACTATGGCTACACCTTC.

The rearrangement links TRBV10-3 to TRBJ1-2; possibly TRBD1 for D (5 bases). The CDR3 has 13 amino acids. Germline assignment: CDR1 ENHRY and CDR2 SYGVKD. Trimming left V 2 bases short and J 1 base short, with 5 bases between. The CDR3 region is CAISEQGNYGYTF. The CDR3 region has the DNA TGTGCCATCAGTGAGCAGGGTAACTATGGCTACACCTTC.

The rearrangement joins TRBV2 to TRBJ2-6, with D perhaps TRBD1 (5 bases). Per the germline V gene, CDR1 is SNHLY and CDR2 is FYNNEI. CDR3 length: 15 residues. The germline V and J ends were trimmed by 7 bases and 2 bases, with 12 bases remaining between them. The CDR3 DNA reads TGTGCCAGCATTCCTCAGGGTACTGGGGCCAACGTCCTGACTTTC. Encoded protein: CASIPQGTGANVLTF.

This clonotype was counted ten times or more. The gene calls are TRBV9 and TRBJ2-3, with D maybe TRBD2 (5 bases). The CDR3 consists of 13 residues. Germline values: CDR1 SGDLS, CDR2 YYNGEE. Deletions cut 2 bases from V and 1 base from J, with 5 bases between. The CDR3: CASSVGGTDTQYF. The CDR3 nucleotides are TGTGCCAGCAGCGTCGGGGGCACAGATACGCAGTATTTT.

There are a few counts of this clonotype. This chain links TRBV5-1 with TRBJ2-2; perhaps TRBD1 as D (6 bases). Trimming removed 2 bases at V and 6 bases at J, with 17 bases between. From germline, CDR1 is SGHRS and CDR2 YFSETQ. The CDR3 is 16 amino acids. As DNA, the CDR3 is TGCGCCAGCAGCTTACGGGACACTAGAACCCCCGGGGAGCTGTTTTTT. Protein: CASSLRDTRTPGELFF.

This clonotype was detected only a few times. V is TRBV4-2 and J is TRBJ2-7, with TRBD2 identical over 9 bases. Per germline, CDR1 LGHNA and CDR2 YNFKEQ. CDR3 length: 15 residues. V gave up 0 bases and J gave up 7 bases; unmatched junction bases: 7. CDR3 bases: TGTGCCAGCAGCCAAGAAATAGCGGGAGAGCGTGAGCAGTACTTC. This gives the protein CASSQEIAGEREQYF.

This clonotype has more than one count but fewer than ten. The chain is built from TRBV12-3 or TRBV12-4 and TRBJ2-3, with a weak D call TRBD2 (5 bases). This CDR3 region has 17 residues. V was shortened by 2 bases and J by 2 bases, with 17 bases between the two germline ends. The CDR3 DNA sequence: TGTGCCAGCAGTTTATCCATCGGGGTAGCGCCCACAGATACGCAGTATTTT. Its translation is CASSLSIGVAPTDTQYF.

This clonotype occurred a few times. V is TRBV6-5 and J is TRBJ2-6; D is tentatively TRBD1 or TRBD2 (5 bases each). This CDR3 contains 17 residues. The germline CDR1 and CDR2 sequences are MNHEY and SVGAGI. With 2 bases removed from V and 0 bases from J, the gap between germline ends came to 11 bases. The CDR3 is CASSYGGSISGANVLTF. Written as DNA, the CDR3 is TGTGCCAGCAGTTACGGGGGATCTATCTCTGGGGCCAACGTCCTGACTTTC.

The chain links TRBV6-5 to TRBJ2-2; D is perhaps TRBD1 or TRBD2 (5 bases each). The CDR3 is 15 residues long. Germline CDR1 and CDR2: MNHEY and SVGAGI. Trimming took off 3 bases at V and 7 bases at J, with 15 bases between the two ends. Here the CDR3 DNA reads TGTGCCAGCAGTTATCGGGGCAGGCAGGGCGGGGAGCTGTTTTTT. It specifies CASSYRGRQGGELFF.

The genes are TRBV7-9 and TRBJ1-1, with D hard to call. CDR1 and CDR2 (germline): SEHNR, FQNEAQ (reference sequence). Trimming left V 4 bases short and J 1 base short, with 10 bases between. The CDR3 runs to 14 residues. CDR3 in amino acids: CASSSPTQNTEAFF. In DNA, the CDR3 is TGTGCCAGCAGCTCCCCAACACAGAACACTGAAGCTTTCTTT.

The chain employs TRBV24-1 and TRBJ1-1; D perhaps matches TRBD1 (5 bases). Germline-derived CDR1 and CDR2 are KGHDR and SFDVKD. V lost 9 bases, J lost 0 bases, and 13 bases lay in between. This CDR3 is built from 14 residues. CDR3 bases: TGTGCCACCTCATCGACAGAGATGAACACTGAAGCTTTCTTT. Its protein product is CATSSTEMNTEAFF.

V usage is TRBV2 and J usage is TRBJ2-3; D call uncertain. CDR3 length: 16 amino acids. Trimming took off 1 base at V and 0 bases at J, with 11 bases between the two ends. Germline V gives CDR1 SNHLY, CDR2 FYNNEI. In nucleotides, the CDR3 is TGTGCCAGCAGTGAAGGGTTGGGTTATAGCACAGATACGCAGTATTTT. Translation: CASSEGLGYSTDTQYF. The whole variable domain, filled in from reference TRBV2 and TRBJ2-3, reads EPEVTQTPSHQVTQMGQEVILRCVPISNHLYFYWYRQILGQKVEFLVSFYNNEISEKSEIFDDQFSVERPDGSNFTLKIRSTKLEDSAMYFCASSEGLGYSTDTQYFGPGTRLTVL.

CDR3 DNA: TGTGCCAGCAGCCCTCTCACTAGCGGGGCGAGCACAGATACGCAGTATTTT. Amino acids: CASSPLTSGASTDTQYF. The genes are TRBV4-2 and TRBJ2-3, with TRBD2 matching 10 bases. This CDR3 has 17 residues. Per the germline V gene, CDR1 is LGHNA and CDR2 is YNFKEQ. V was clipped by 4 bases and J by 0 bases; unmatched bases: 7.

This rearrangement joins TRBV12-3 or TRBV12-4 to TRBJ2-6; a weak D match, TRBD1 (6 bases). Trimming removed 3 bases at V and 4 bases at J, with 13 bases between. The CDR3 runs 16 residues. The CDR3 loop reads CASSLGRGRGANVLTF. As DNA, the CDR3 is TGTGCCAGCAGTTTGGGCAGGGGAAGAGGGGCCAACGTCCTGACTTTC.

This clonotype has only a few counts. The rearrangement joins TRBV5-1 to TRBJ2-3; 10 nucleotides agree with TRBD2. Germline CDR1 reads SGHRS; CDR2 reads YFSETQ. There are 15 residues in the CDR3. The junction had 6 bases not matched to a gene; V was cut back by 2 bases and J by 6 bases. CDR3 region: CASSLQRGGSDTQYF. DNA for the CDR3: TGCGCCAGCAGCTTACAGCGGGGGGGTTCCGATACGCAGTATTTT.

The chain is built from TRBV6-2 or TRBV6-3 and TRBJ1-2; TRBD1 might be the D (6 bases). V was cut by 6 bases and J by 5 bases, with 13 bases left in between. Germline loops: CDR1 MNHEY, CDR2 SVGEGT. This CDR3 contains 13 residues. Here the CDR3 reads CASRPGTSYGYTF. CDR3 in DNA: TGTGCCAGCAGACCCGGGACAAGTTATGGCTACACCTTC.

This clonotype was seen repeatedly, ten times or more. This sequence joins TRBV12-3 or TRBV12-4 and TRBJ2-7; possible D gene TRBD1, 6 bases. The CDR3 spans 14 residues. Trimming removed 6 bases at V and 3 bases at J, with 15 bases between. Here the CDR3 reads CASSQDRRFYEQYF. CDR3 DNA sequence: TGTGCCAGCAGCCAAGACAGGCGATTCTACGAGCAGTACTTC.

This clonotype was seen repeatedly, ten times or more. The chain employs TRBV29-1 and TRBJ2-7; D unresolved. In germline, CDR1 is SQVTM, CDR2 ANQGSEA. V dropped 4 bases and J dropped 2 bases, with 18 bases sitting between them. The CDR3 spans 15 residues. CDR3 residues: CSVGSLGQRAYEQYF. For the CDR3, the DNA is TGCAGCGTTGGGAGCCTGGGCCAGAGAGCCTACGAGCAGTACTTC.

This clonotype was counted many times. This chain connects TRBV12-3 or TRBV12-4 to TRBJ2-3; the match to TRBD2 covers 14 bases. The CDR3 extends over 19 amino acids. After removal of 3 bases from V and 1 base from J, the junction contained 9 bases not matched to a gene. CDR3: CASSFSPGLAGEGTDTQYF. The DNA of the CDR3 is TGTGCCAGCAGTTTCTCTCCGGGACTAGCGGGAGAAGGCACAGATACGCAGTATTTT.

This clonotype has just a few counts. The rearrangement joins TRBV27 to TRBJ2-7; no clear D. Per the germline V gene, CDR1 is MNHEY and CDR2 is SMNVEV (reference sequence). V was cut by 1 base and J by 1 base, with 5 bases left in between. This CDR3 is built from 13 residues. The DNA of the CDR3 is TGTGCCAGCAGTTTATTTGAATCCTACGAGCAGTACTTC. Its translation: CASSLFESYEQYF.

This clonotype came up a few times. V is TRBV12-3 or TRBV12-4 and J is TRBJ1-3; D perhaps matches TRBD1 (6 bases). This CDR3 is 15 amino acids long. V lost 7 bases, J lost 0 bases, and 13 bases lay in between. Here the CDR3 reads CASTITGSSGNTIYF. CDR3 sequence (DNA): TGTGCCAGCACCATAACAGGGTCCTCTGGAAACACCATATATTTT.

V gene TRBV20-1 combines with J gene TRBJ2-5, with TRBD2 matching over 7 bases. The CDR3 has 13 amino acids. The J segment lost 4 bases and the V segment lost 4 bases, leaving 6 bases of the junction unmatched. The germline V gene encodes CDR1 DFQATT and CDR2 SNEGSKA (reference sequence). CDR3: CSAKGGYGETQYF. The DNA of the CDR3 is TGCAGTGCTAAGGGAGGGTACGGAGAGACCCAGTACTTC.

The rearrangement uses TRBV7-3 and TRBJ2-1; TRBD1 might be the D (6 bases). Germline V gives CDR1 SGHTA, CDR2 FQGTGA. This CDR3 contains 14 residues. Trimming pared 5 bases from V and 7 bases from J, leaving 15 bases between. The CDR3 region has the DNA TGTGCCAGCAGCCGTCATGGGACACTGAATGAGCAGTTCTTC. Protein: CASSRHGTLNEQFF.